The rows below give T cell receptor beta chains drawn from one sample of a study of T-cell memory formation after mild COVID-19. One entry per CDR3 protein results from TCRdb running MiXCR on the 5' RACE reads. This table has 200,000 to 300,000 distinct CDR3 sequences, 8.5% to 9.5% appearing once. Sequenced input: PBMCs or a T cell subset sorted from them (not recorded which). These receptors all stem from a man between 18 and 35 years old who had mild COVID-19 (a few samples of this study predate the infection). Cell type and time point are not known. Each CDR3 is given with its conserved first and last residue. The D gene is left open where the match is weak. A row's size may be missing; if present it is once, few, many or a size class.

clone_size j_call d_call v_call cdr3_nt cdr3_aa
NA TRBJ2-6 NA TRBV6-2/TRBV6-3 TGTGCCAGCAGGACGGCCGGGGCCAACGTCCTGACTTTC CASRTAGANVLTF
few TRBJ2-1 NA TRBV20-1 TGCAGTGCAACCGGCCGACTTGGGAGCTCCTACAATGAGCAGTTCTTC CSATGRLGSSYNEQFF
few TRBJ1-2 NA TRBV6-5 TGTGCCAGCAGTTGGGGGCAGGGCTATGGCTACACCTTC CASSWGQGYGYTF
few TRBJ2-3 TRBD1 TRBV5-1 TGCGCCAGCAGCCCGGACAGGGTGACAGATACGCAGTATTTT CASSPDRVTDTQYF
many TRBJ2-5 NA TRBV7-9 TGTGCCAGCACCCTGGAGTGGGTTCAAGAGACCCAGTACTTC CASTLEWVQETQYF
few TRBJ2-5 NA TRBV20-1 TGCAGTGCTACTTATAGCGGACGGGAAGAGACCCAGTACTTC CSATYSGREETQYF
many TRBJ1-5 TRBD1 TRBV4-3 TGCGCCAGCAGCCAAACACACAGGGGGCTAAACAATCAGCCCCAGCATTTT CASSQTHRGLNNQPQHF
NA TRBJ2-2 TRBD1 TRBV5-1 TGCGCCAGCAGCTTGGGACAGGGAAGAACCTACAACACCGGGGAGCTGTTTTTT CASSLGQGRTYNTGELFF
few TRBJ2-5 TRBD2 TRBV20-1 TGCAGTGCTAGCGGGGGGTACCAAGAGACCCAGTACTTC CSASGGYQETQYF
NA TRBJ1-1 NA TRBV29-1 TGCAGCGCCTTGGACATCCAGAACACTGAAGCTTTCTTT CSALDIQNTEAFF
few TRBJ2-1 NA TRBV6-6 TGTGCCAGCAGACAGGGAATGGGTGAGCAGTTCTTC CASRQGMGEQFF
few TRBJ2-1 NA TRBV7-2 TGTGCCAGCAGCTTCACCCGGGTCGGTGAGCATTTCTTC CASSFTRVGEHFF
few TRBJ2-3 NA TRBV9 TGTGCCAGCAGCGTAGACAGGCTCCCCCCCGCAGATACGCAGTATTTT CASSVDRLPPADTQYF
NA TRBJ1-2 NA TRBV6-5 TGTGCCAGCAGTTTCACGGGGGGGGCTCCCTATGGCTACACCTTC CASSFTGGAPYGYTF
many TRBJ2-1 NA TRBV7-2 TGTGCCAGCAGGGGCAATGAGCAGTTCTTC CASRGNEQFF
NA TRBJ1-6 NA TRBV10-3 TGTGCCATCAGTGCTAGCCAGAATAATTCACCCCTCCACTTT CAISASQNNSPLHF
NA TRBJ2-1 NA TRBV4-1 TGCGCCAGCAGATCCCAGGTGTACAATGAGCAGTTCTTC CASRSQVYNEQFF
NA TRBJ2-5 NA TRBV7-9 TGTGCCAGCAGCTTAGTCGGGAGCCTAGGGGTGGCCCAGTACTTC CASSLVGSLGVAQYF
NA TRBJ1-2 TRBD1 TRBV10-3 TGTGCCATCTCGGACAGGGGTTTTTCCAATGGCTACACCTTC CAISDRGFSNGYTF
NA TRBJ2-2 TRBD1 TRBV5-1 TGCGCCAGCAGCTTGGGACAGGGGGTCACCGGGGAGCTGTTTTTT CASSLGQGVTGELFF
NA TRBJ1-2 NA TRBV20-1 TGCAGTGCTAGAGTGTCTATAGGAGTAAACTATGGCTACACCTTC CSARVSIGVNYGYTF
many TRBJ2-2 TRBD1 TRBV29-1 TGCAGCGTAACAGGGGGTGGCGGGGAGCTGTTTTTT CSVTGGGGELFF
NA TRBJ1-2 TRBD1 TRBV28 TGTGCCAGCAGCCTGCCTCAGGGGGCAAACTATGGCTACACCTTC CASSLPQGANYGYTF